Following are 27 T cell receptor beta chains from one sample sequenced in a study of blood T cell repertoires in COVID-19. Some clones are missing from TCRdb's copy, which holds only in-frame ones; the method was immunoSEQ multiplex PCR. The sample lists about 310,000 clones; more than 70% were seen once. Sequencing was done on a sample of peripheral blood. The receptor set was obtained from a woman in her forties or fifties who had recovered from COVID-19.

The chain links TRBV7-2 to TRBJ2-2; 10 bases are shared with TRBD1. The germline gives CDR1 SGHTA, CDR2 FQGNSA. The CDR3 length is 19 residues. V lost 2 bases and J lost 6; bases outside the gene matches: 15. In DNA, the CDR3 is TGTGCCAGCAGCTTAAGTGGATTGCGGACAGGGGGACCATCCGGGGAGCTGTTTTTT. This gives the protein CASSLSGLRTGGPSGELFF.

The chain is built from TRBV6-2 or TRBV6-3 and TRBJ2-7, with D maybe TRBD2 (5 bases). The CDR3 has 17 amino acids. Trimming stripped 0 bases from V and 0 bases from J, with 15 bases between. Germline V gives CDR1 MNHEY, CDR2 SVGEGT. This chain's CDR3 is CASSYSNAWRPSYEQYF. CDR3 coding DNA: TGTGCCAGCAGTTACTCGAATGCATGGAGGCCCTCCTACGAGCAGTACTTC.

This rearrangement joins TRBV29-1 to TRBJ1-4, with 9 bases that match TRBD1. Trimming cost V 7 bases and J 6 bases; bases outside gene matches: 3. The CDR3 length is 12 residues. Looked up from germline, CDR1 is SQVTM and CDR2 is ANQGSEA. This chain's CDR3 is CSAGTGYEKLFF. The CDR3 DNA follows: TGCAGCGCCGGGACAGGGTATGAAAAACTGTTTTTT.

CDR3 sequence (DNA): TGTGCCAGCAGCTTTTGGCGGAGTCGCACAGATACGCAGTATTTT. Amino acid sequence: CASSFWRSRTDTQYF. This chain joins TRBV7-2 and TRBJ2-3; D is undetermined. V dropped 3 bases and J dropped 1 base, with 11 bases sitting between them. Germline V gene lookup returns CDR1 SGHTA and CDR2 FQGNSA. CDR3 size: 15 residues. The full variable domain, completed using reference TRBV7-2 and TRBJ2-3, is GAGVSQSPSNKVTEKGKDVELRCDPISGHTALYWYRQSLGQGLEFLIYFQGNSAPDKSGLPSDRFSAERTGGSVSTLTIQRTQQEDSAVYLCASSFWRSRTDTQYFGPGTRLTVL.

The chain links TRBV6-7 to TRBJ1-2; possible D gene TRBD1, 6 bases. TRBV6-7 is treated as an ORF (open reading frame) with a function not yet certain. The CDR3 loop spans 15 amino acids. V was pared by 4 bases and J by 0 bases, with 12 bases between. The CDR3 here is CASSSGTPPNYGYTF. The DNA of the CDR3 is TGTGCCAGCAGTTCCGGGACACCTCCTAACTATGGCTACACCTTC.

The V gene is TRBV30, the J gene TRBJ2-7; 11 bases line up with TRBD2. J was trimmed by 3 bases and V by 2 bases; bases with no gene match: 3. This CDR3 is 14 amino acids long. CDR1 is GTSNPN, CDR2 SVGIG, per germline (reference sequence). CDR3 loop: CAWSPGLAGYEQYF. The CDR3 DNA sequence: TGTGCCTGGAGTCCCGGACTAGCGGGCTACGAGCAGTACTTC.

This clone turned up a few times. The chain is built from TRBV5-1 and TRBJ1-1; 9 bases match TRBD1. V trimming: 3 bases; J trimming: 4 bases; junction bases outside the gene matches: 10. Germline CDR1 and CDR2: SGHRS and YFSETQ. The CDR3 is 16 residues long. As DNA, the CDR3 is TGCGCCAGCAGCTGGGGACCGGGACAGGGCTCCACTGAAGCTTTCTTT. Its protein is CASSWGPGQGSTEAFF.

The chain employs TRBV30 and TRBJ2-5, with TRBD2 matching over 12 bases. The J segment lost 5 bases and the V segment lost 1 base, leaving 5 bases of the junction unmatched. This CDR3 comprises 15 residues. Germline values: CDR1 GTSNPN, CDR2 SVGIG (reference sequence). CDR3 in DNA: TGTGCCTGGAGTGGGCTAGCGGGGGGGGTGGAGACCCAGTACTTC. Amino acid sequence: CAWSGLAGGVETQYF.

This clone appeared once. The rearrangement uses TRBV5-1 and TRBJ2-3, with D perhaps TRBD2 (5 bases). CDR3 length: 15 residues. In germline, CDR1 is SGHRS, CDR2 YFSETQ. Between the trimmed V and J ends, which lost 4 bases and 3 bases, there was a span of 15 bases. The CDR3 spells CASSPGGRRTDTQYF. CDR3 nucleotides: TGCGCCAGCAGCCCCGGCGGAAGGAGGACAGATACGCAGTATTTT.

The J gene is TRBJ1-3, the V gene TRBV6-5; D is perhaps TRBD1 (6 bases). V lost 6 bases to trimming and J lost 3 bases, with 12 bases between them. Germline V gives CDR1 MNHEY, CDR2 SVGAGI. This CDR3 is 14 amino acids long. DNA of the CDR3: TGTGCCAGCAGCCCACAGGGCATTGGAAACACCATATATTTT. Translating it yields CASSPQGIGNTIYF.

The chain has TRBV9 and TRBJ2-7; the D gene is possibly TRBD1 (5 bases). V lost 7 bases and J lost 5, with 22 bases in between. Germline CDR1 SGDLS, CDR2 YYNGEE. This CDR3 is built from 15 residues. CDR3: CASSKQGLGFDEQYF. CDR3 DNA sequence: TGTGCCAGCTCGAAGCAGGGCTTAGGATTTGACGAGCAGTACTTC.

The rearrangement uses TRBV9 and TRBJ1-2; 9 bases are shared with TRBD1. The V segment lost 2 bases and the J segment 4 bases; nucleotides outside the gene matches: 9. Germline V gene sequence: CDR1 SGDLS, CDR2 YYNGEE. The CDR3 extends over 16 amino acids. CDR3 bases: TGTGCCAGCAGCGTGGAACCGGGACAGGGCCTCTATGGCTACACCTTC. Translated, it gives CASSVEPGQGLYGYTF. The variable domain in full, completed from reference TRBV9 and TRBJ1-2, reads DSGVTQTPKHLITATGQRVTLRCSPRSGDLSVYWYQQSLDQGLQFLIQYYNGEERAKGNILERFSAQQFPDLHSELNLSSLELGDSALYFCASSVEPGQGLYGYTFGSGTRLTVV.

This chain connects TRBV4-3 to TRBJ2-3, with 7 positions matching TRBD1. With V trimmed by 3 bases and J by 2 bases, 2 bases remained unmatched. The CDR3 spans 14 residues. CDR1 is LGHNA and CDR2 is YSLEER in the germline V gene. The CDR3: CASSQQGVTDTQYF. As DNA, the CDR3 is TGCGCCAGCAGCCAGCAGGGGGTCACAGATACGCAGTATTTT.

The chain recombines TRBV5-1 with TRBJ2-2; 7 nucleotides agree with TRBD1. V lost 3 bases, J lost 0 bases, and 5 bases stayed unmatched. Germline assignment: CDR1 SGHRS and CDR2 YFSETQ. The CDR3 is 16 residues long. The DNA for the CDR3 is TGCGCCAGCAGCTCGGACAGGTTTCCGAACACCGGGGAGCTGTTTTTT. Translated: CASSSDRFPNTGELFF.

The chain couples TRBV19 to TRBJ1-4; D remains unclear. Trimming left V 7 bases short and J 0 bases short, with 9 bases between. CDR3 length: 14 amino acids. Looked up from germline, CDR1 is LNHDA and CDR2 is SQIVND (reference sequence). CDR3 residues: CASKPGATNEKLFF. CDR3 sequence (DNA): TGTGCCAGTAAGCCCGGAGCAACTAATGAAAAACTGTTTTTT.

The chain combines TRBV6-1 with TRBJ2-3; a possible D gene is TRBD2 (6 bases). CDR1 is MNHNS, CDR2 SASEGT, per germline. The CDR3 length is 15 residues. V lost 2 bases, J lost 2 bases, and 11 bases lay in between. The CDR3 loop is CASSESGAPTDTQYF. The CDR3 DNA reads as TGTGCCAGCAGTGAATCGGGAGCTCCCACAGATACGCAGTATTTT.

This chain joins TRBV7-6 and TRBJ2-3; a weak D match, TRBD2 (5 bases). Trimming took off 7 bases at V and 4 bases at J, with 18 bases between the two ends. Germline CDR1 reads SGHVS; CDR2 reads FNYEAQ. The CDR3 covers 15 residues. The DNA of the CDR3 is TGTGCCAGCAACTGGGAGCCACACGGTGCAGATACGCAGTATTTT. Protein sequence: CASNWEPHGADTQYF.

The chain carries TRBV7-9 and TRBJ1-2; D is ambiguous. This CDR3 is built from 13 residues. The V gene's germline CDR1 is SEHNR and CDR2 FQNEAQ (reference sequence). Trimming pared 10 bases from V and 8 bases from J, leaving 20 bases between. The CDR3 region has the DNA TGTGCCACCGAAGTCCTTCAGGCCGAGGGCTACACCTTC. Protein: CATEVLQAEGYTF.

The chain couples TRBV27 to TRBJ2-5; the D gene is possibly TRBD2 (6 bases). The CDR3 is 13 residues long. Trimming removed 6 bases at V and 5 bases at J, with 13 bases between. CDR1 is MNHEY, CDR2 SMNVEV, per germline (reference sequence). The CDR3 DNA reads as TGTGCCAGCAGGGCTGGGGGGAGGGAGACCCAGTACTTC. Translated, it gives CASRAGGRETQYF.

The chain is built from TRBV6-6 and TRBJ2-7; D may be TRBD1 (5 bases). CDR1 is MNHNY and CDR2 is SVGAGI in the germline V gene (reference sequence). The V gene lost 9 bases and the J gene lost 2 bases, with 14 bases spanning the gap. The CDR3 consists of 13 residues. The CDR3 DNA follows: TGTGCCAGTGGGGCAGGGTTGACCTACGAGCAGTACTTC. This gives the protein CASGAGLTYEQYF.

The gene calls are TRBV5-4 and TRBJ2-5; TRBD1 matches at 8 bases. V dropped 3 bases and J dropped 5; count of bases not matched to a gene: 6. This CDR3 region has 14 residues. The germline V gene encodes CDR1 SGHNT and CDR2 YYREEE (reference sequence). The CDR3, as DNA: TGTGCCAGCAGCTCCGACAGGGGTTTGGAGACCCAGTACTTC. It yields the protein CASSSDRGLETQYF. Using reference TRBV5-4 and TRBJ2-5 for the parts outside the CDR3, the full variable domain is ETGVTQSPTHLIKTRGQQVTLRCSSQSGHNTVSWYQQALGQGPQFIFQYYREEENGRGNFPPRFSGLQFPNYSSELNVNALELDDSALYLCASSSDRGLETQYFGPGTRLLVL.

The J gene is TRBJ1-2, the V gene TRBV7-2; D might be TRBD1 (6 bases). Per germline, CDR1 SGHTA and CDR2 FQGNSA. The CDR3 is 15 amino acids. Deletions cut 1 base from V and 4 bases from J, with 13 bases between. The CDR3 bases are TGTGCCAGCAGCTTAGGGCAGGGGCCCTCCTATGGCTACACCTTC. It yields the protein CASSLGQGPSYGYTF.

V and J are TRBV4-3 and TRBJ2-4, with a tentative D call TRBD1 (6 bases). Germline loops: CDR1 LGHNA, CDR2 YSLEER. Trimming cost V 0 bases and J 4 bases, with 13 bases left between them. This CDR3 comprises 16 residues. The CDR3 DNA sequence: TGCGCCAGCAGCCAAGATCCGTGGGACACAAAAAACATTCAGTACTTC. It is translated as CASSQDPWDTKNIQYF.

The chain uses TRBV21-1 and TRBJ2-7; no DNA check was done on the table's D call, TRBD2. TRBV21-1 is a listed pseudogene. The CDR3 runs 17 residues. The CDR3 here is CASSSRVGGLDIDEQYF. For the CDR3, the DNA is TGTGCCAGCAGCAGTAGGGTGGGGGGACTAGACATTGACGAGCAGTACTTC.

The chain has TRBV2 and TRBJ1-2, with 8 bases matching TRBD1. Germline V gene lookup returns CDR1 SNHLY and CDR2 FYNNEI. The CDR3 is 15 residues long. V trimming: 6 bases; J trimming: 3 bases; junction bases outside the gene matches: 9. DNA for the CDR3: TGTGCCAGCAGGGGTGACAGGGGTCCGGACTATGGCTACACCTTC. This codes for CASRGDRGPDYGYTF.

The V gene is TRBV27, the J gene TRBJ1-2; tentative D call: TRBD1 (6 bases). CDR3 length equals 15 residues. CDR1 is MNHEY, CDR2 SMNVEV, per germline (reference sequence). The chain's CDR3 is CGVRSPSGRGYGYTF. DNA for the CDR3: TGTGGCGTCCGTTCCCCCTCGGGCAGGGGATATGGCTACACCTTC.

The V gene is TRBV28, the J gene TRBJ2-7; maybe TRBD2 (5 bases). V lost 2 bases to trimming and J lost 6 bases, with 11 bases between them. Germline V CDR1 and CDR2: MDHEN, SYDVKM. The CDR3 runs 13 residues. Here the CDR3 reads CASSLRGISEQYF. CDR3 coding DNA: TGTGCCAGCAGTTTAAGAGGGATCTCCGAGCAGTACTTC.